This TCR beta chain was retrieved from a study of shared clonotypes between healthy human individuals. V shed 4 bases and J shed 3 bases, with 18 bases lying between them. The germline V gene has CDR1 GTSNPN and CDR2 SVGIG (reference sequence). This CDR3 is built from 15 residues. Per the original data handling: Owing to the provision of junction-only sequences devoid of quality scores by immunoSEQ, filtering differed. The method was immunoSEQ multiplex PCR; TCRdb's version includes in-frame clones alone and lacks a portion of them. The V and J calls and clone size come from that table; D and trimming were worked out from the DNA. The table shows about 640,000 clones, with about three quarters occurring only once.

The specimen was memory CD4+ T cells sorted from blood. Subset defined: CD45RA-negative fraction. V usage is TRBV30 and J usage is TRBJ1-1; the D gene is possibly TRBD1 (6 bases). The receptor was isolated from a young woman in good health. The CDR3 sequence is CAWKSQPTGYTEAFF. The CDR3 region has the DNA TGTGCCTGGAAATCACAGCCAACAGGGTACACTGAAGCTTTCTTT. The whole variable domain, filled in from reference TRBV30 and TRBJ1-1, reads SQTIHQWPATLVQPVGSPLSLECTVEGTSNPNLYWYRQAAGRGLQLLFYSVGIGQISSEVPQNLSASRPQDRQFILSSKKLLLSDSGFYLCAWKSQPTGYTEAFFGQGTRLTVV.